These T cell receptor beta chains were read from a single sample in a study of spatial heterogeneity in lung cancer. TCRdb reprocessed the 5' RACE reads with MiXCR, giving one entry per CDR3 protein. The data hold 14,000 to 15,000 distinct CDR3 sequences, with more than 10% observed a single time. The source material was PBMCs, sampled at surgery. These receptors were obtained from a female donor with early-stage non-small cell lung cancer. CDR3s include the opening cysteine and the closing phenylalanine or tryptophan. The order of the fields is J gene, V gene, CDR3 protein.

TRBJ2-7	TRBV4-2	CASSQDWTASSYEQYF
TRBJ2-3	TRBV10-1	CASSAKTLTSWVDRTSTDTQYF
TRBJ1-1	TRBV3-1	CASSHRDRFLF
TRBJ1-6	TRBV20-1	CSAVYLNSPLHF
TRBJ1-2	TRBV28	CASSSPSYGYTF
TRBJ1-5	TRBV2	CASSMTGHINQPQHF
TRBJ2-7	TRBV7-9	CASSSGAGYEQYF
TRBJ2-5	TRBV20-1	CSATLGGEETQYF
TRBJ2-7	TRBV6-9	CASSHPPGGGAGYEQYF
TRBJ1-6	TRBV6-1	CASSETVRSNSPLHF
TRBJ2-1	TRBV7-2	CASRPTGYNEQFF
TRBJ2-3	TRBV10-1	CASSEGVRTDTQYF
TRBJ2-3	TRBV12-3/TRBV12-4	CASSLGTQYF
TRBJ1-5	TRBV12-3/TRBV12-4	CASRQGHNQPQHF
TRBJ2-5	TRBV7-7	CASSPGTGVRETQYF
TRBJ2-7	TRBV10-3	CAISEPNGNGGDEQYF
TRBJ1-5	TRBV6-1	CASVAGTSANQPQHF
TRBJ1-1	TRBV20-1	CSALTRDRGRNTEAFF
TRBJ1-5	TRBV6-6	CASSWGNNQPQHF
TRBJ2-2	TRBV19	CASSFTGTVNTGELFF
TRBJ2-7	TRBV7-4	CASSLDLAGSHYEQYF
TRBJ1-1	TRBV5-1	CASSNGQFSMGTEAFF
TRBJ1-1	TRBV30	CAWSKGQANTEAFF
TRBJ2-3	TRBV12-3/TRBV12-4	CASFPAGSTDTQYF
TRBJ2-5	TRBV11-2	CASSLGLAFKTQYF
TRBJ2-3	TRBV25-1	CASSEAGARDTQYF
TRBJ2-7	TRBV6-1	CASSWDSLYEQYF
TRBJ2-3	TRBV24-1	CATSSAGGLDTQYF
TRBJ1-3	TRBV5-6	CASSLWGSSGNTIYF
TRBJ2-2	TRBV7-9	CASSLAGPDTGELFF
TRBJ2-7	TRBV5-1	CASSTQSQGYEQYF
TRBJ1-1	TRBV7-3	CASSLISPRNTEAFF
TRBJ2-1	TRBV29-1	CSVEDPGTEQFF
TRBJ2-2	TRBV12-3/TRBV12-4	CASSPYSGGAPGELFF
TRBJ2-3	TRBV7-2	CASSLVPVLTDTQYF
TRBJ2-3	TRBV2	CASSVRAGGSDTQYF
TRBJ2-7	TRBV12-3/TRBV12-4	CASSQDVGSYEQYF
TRBJ2-1	TRBV20-1	CSAPPADDNEQFF
TRBJ1-4	TRBV7-6	CASSLDGGFEKLFF
TRBJ2-7	TRBV2	CASSAVNSYEQYF